A single sample gave rise to the 27 T cell receptor beta chains below, sequenced in a study of early T cells in non-severe SARS-CoV-2 infection. TCRdb re-derived calls from the 5' RACE reads in MiXCR, one entry per CDR3 protein. The data contain about 44,000 distinct CDR3 sequences, about 23% of them singletons. The material was whole blood, obtained at baseline. The receptors come from an adult who was a healthcare worker with PCR-confirmed SARS-CoV-2 infection or an uninfected control (not recorded which).

This clonotype was seen a few times. The chain couples TRBV20-1 to TRBJ1-1, with D unclear. Germline loops: CDR1 DFQATT, CDR2 SNEGSKA (reference sequence). This CDR3 comprises 8 residues. Trimming took 6 bases from V and 11 from J, leaving 7 bases between them. The DNA for the CDR3 is TGCAGTGCCCTAGGTGCTTTCTTT. Its protein product is CSALGAFF.

J is TRBJ2-3 and V is TRBV6-5; D possibly corresponds to TRBD2 (6 bases). Germline CDR1 MNHEY, CDR2 SVGAGI. V was shortened by 4 bases and J by 5 bases, with 10 bases between the two germline ends. The CDR3 runs to 13 residues. The CDR3, as DNA: TGTGCCAGCAGTTCGGGACTCCTAGATACGCAGTATTTT. Its translation: CASSSGLLDTQYF.

This clonotype has a handful of counts. The rearrangement links TRBV7-2 to TRBJ1-5; 7 positions agree with TRBD1. Trimming removed 5 bases from V and 2 bases from J; junction bases left unmatched: 9. The CDR3 runs to 16 residues. Germline CDR1 SGHTA, CDR2 FQGNSA. DNA of the CDR3: TGTGCCAGCAGCCTCGAGGGGGCAAGTGGCAATCAGCCCCAGCATTTT. As protein: CASSLEGASGNQPQHF.

In its sample, this clonotype was seen a few times. The rearrangement uses TRBV12-3 or TRBV12-4 and TRBJ1-1; 7 nucleotides agree with TRBD1. V was clipped by 5 bases and J by 6 bases; unmatched bases: 9. The CDR3 has 14 amino acids. In nucleotides, the CDR3 is TGTGCCAGCAGTACCCGGACAGGTAGAGCTGAAGCTTTCTTT. Translating gives CASSTRTGRAEAFF.

The chain joins TRBV6-6 to TRBJ1-3, with TRBD1 identical over 9 bases. The CDR3 has 13 amino acids. Germline CDR1 MNHNY, CDR2 SVGAGI (reference sequence). V dropped 2 bases and J dropped 14; count of bases not matched to a gene: 7. CDR3 nucleotide sequence: TGTGCCAGCAGTTACGGGACAGGGCCCTTAGTATATTTT. This sequence encodes CASSYGTGPLVYF.

The table lists this clonotype with a few counts. This chain connects TRBV7-9 to TRBJ1-1; D may be TRBD1 (6 bases). The V gene lost 5 bases and the J gene lost 0 bases, with 19 bases spanning the gap. Germline V lookup: CDR1 SEHNR, CDR2 FQNEAQ (reference sequence). The CDR3 loop spans 17 amino acids. CDR3 DNA sequence: TGTGCCAGCAGCAACCGGGGGCCGGCCTTCATGAACACTGAAGCTTTCTTT. It specifies CASSNRGPAFMNTEAFF.

V gene TRBV4-2 combines with J gene TRBJ2-3; a weak D match, TRBD2 (6 bases). The CDR3 has 14 residues. The V gene lost 8 bases and the J gene lost 2 bases, with 14 bases spanning the gap. The V gene's germline CDR1 is LGHNA and CDR2 YNFKEQ. The CDR3 protein is CASVGDFTTDTQYF. The CDR3 nucleotides are TGTGCCAGCGTCGGGGACTTCACCACAGATACGCAGTATTTT.

This clonotype was observed a few times. The V gene is TRBV20-1, the J gene TRBJ2-3; 8 bases are shared with TRBD2. The trim removed 5 bases at V and 2 bases at J, leaving 3 bases unmatched. The CDR3 loop spans 13 amino acids. The V gene's germline CDR1 is DFQATT and CDR2 SNEGSKA (reference sequence). The CDR3 DNA follows: TGCAGTGCTCAAGCGGGGGTCACAGATACGCAGTATTTT. This sequence encodes CSAQAGVTDTQYF.

CDR3 sequence (DNA): TGCAGCGCGGGACAGACTTATGGCTACACCTTC. Amino acid sequence: CSAGQTYGYTF. The genes are TRBV29-1 and TRBJ1-2; 7 nucleotides agree with TRBD1. In germline, CDR1 is SQVTM, CDR2 ANQGSEA. With V trimmed by 7 bases and J by 5 bases, 4 bases remained unmatched. CDR3 size: 11 residues.

The genes are TRBV11-2 and TRBJ1-1; D unresolved. CDR3 length equals 13 residues. Trimming cost V 5 bases and J 1 base, with 8 bases left between them. CDR1 and CDR2 (germline): SGHAT, FQNNGV. The CDR3 DNA reads TGTGCCAGCAGCAACGAACCGAACACTGAAGCTTTCTTT. Protein product: CASSNEPNTEAFF.

V gene TRBV18 combines with J gene TRBJ1-1; 9 bases are shared with TRBD1. The germline V gene has CDR1 KGHSH and CDR2 LQKENI. The CDR3 spans 15 residues. The junction had 4 bases not matched to a gene; V was cut back by 2 bases and J by 3 bases. The CDR3, as DNA: TGTGCCAGCTCACCAGCACAGGGGGCTCACACTGAAGCTTTCTTT. Translation: CASSPAQGAHTEAFF.

The CDR3 nucleotides read TGCGCCAGCAGTGAAGGACTCGACTACGAGCAGTACTTC. Protein: CASSEGLDYEQYF. The V call is TRBV10-1, the J call TRBJ2-7; D might be TRBD2 (5 bases). Germline CDR1 and CDR2: WNHNN and SYGVQD (reference sequence). V was shortened by 3 bases and J by 3 bases, with 9 bases between the two germline ends. The CDR3 is made up of 13 amino acids.

The genes are TRBV20-1 and TRBJ2-1; 11 nucleotides align to TRBD2. With V trimmed by 6 bases and J by 0 bases, 1 base remained unmatched. Germline V gene sequence: CDR1 DFQATT, CDR2 SNEGSKA (reference sequence). This CDR3 comprises 14 residues. The CDR3, as DNA: TGCAGTGCAACTAGCGGGAGCTCCTACAATGAGCAGTTCTTC. It yields the protein CSATSGSSYNEQFF.

In this sample, this clonotype turned up a few times. The V call is TRBV7-9, the J call TRBJ1-6; D is possibly TRBD1 (5 bases). V was clipped by 5 bases and J by 10 bases, with 15 bases between them. The CDR3 length is 14 residues. Germline V gives CDR1 SEHNR, CDR2 FQNEAQ (reference sequence). CDR3 sequence: CASSLVPEGSPLHF. The CDR3 DNA is TGTGCCAGCAGCCTAGTGCCGGAGGGGTCACCCCTCCACTTT.

The rearrangement joins TRBV7-2 to TRBJ2-5; 11 bases are a match to TRBD2. Germline V gives CDR1 SGHTA, CDR2 FQGNSA. The trim removed 0 bases at V and 5 bases at J, leaving 8 bases unmatched. The length of the CDR3 is 17 residues. CDR3 nucleotide sequence: TGTGCCAGCAGCTTAGCGGGACTAGCGGTCTCAGGGGAGACCCAGTACTTC. Translating gives CASSLAGLAVSGETQYF.

The V and J genes are TRBV7-9 and TRBJ1-6; D unclear. This CDR3 has 14 residues. Trimming took 3 bases from V and 7 from J, leaving 10 bases between them. Germline lookup yields CDR1 SEHNR and CDR2 FQNEAQ (reference sequence). This chain's CDR3 is CASSFGQPNSPLHF. CDR3 in DNA: TGTGCCAGCAGCTTCGGCCAACCGAATTCACCCCTCCACTTT.

Judged by abundance, this clonotype is medium-sized. The chain is built from TRBV7-6 and TRBJ2-7; 9 bases fit TRBD1. The CDR3 length is 13 residues. Per the germline V gene, CDR1 is SGHVS and CDR2 is FNYEAQ. The J segment lost 7 bases and the V segment lost 4 bases, leaving 5 bases of the junction unmatched. The CDR3 spells CASSSRTGEEQYF. CDR3 bases: TGTGCCAGCAGCTCCAGGACAGGGGAAGAGCAGTACTTC. Combining the CDR3 with reference TRBV7-6 and TRBJ2-7 gives the whole variable domain GAGVSQSPRYKVTKRGQDVALRCDPISGHVSLYWYRQALGQGPEFLTYFNYEAQQDKSGLPNDRFSAERPEGSISTLTIQRTEQRDSAMYRCASSSRTGEEQYFGPGTRLTVT.

This clonotype was found many times. This chain joins TRBV10-2 and TRBJ2-2; tentative D call: TRBD2 (6 bases). The CDR3 has 14 amino acids. Trimming stripped 11 bases from V and 7 bases from J, with 20 bases between. CDR1 is WSHSY and CDR2 is SAAADI in the germline V gene. The CDR3 nucleotides read TGCGCCTGCGCCCCTGGGGGAGGTGGCGGGGAGCTGTTTTTT. Amino acid sequence: CACAPGGGGGELFF.

The rearrangement uses TRBV27 and TRBJ2-7; 9 nucleotides align to TRBD1. The germline CDR1 and CDR2 sequences are MNHEY and SMNVEV (reference sequence). The junction had 6 bases not matched to a gene; V was cut back by 6 bases and J by 3 bases. There are 14 residues in the CDR3. CDR3 sequence (DNA): TGTGCCAGCAGCCGCAGGGGACAGGGCTACGAGCAGTACTTC. Translated, it gives CASSRRGQGYEQYF.

The V and J genes are TRBV11-2 and TRBJ1-4; unclear D gene. This CDR3 is built from 12 residues. The germline V and J ends were trimmed by 4 bases and 7 bases, with 7 bases remaining between them. Germline lookup yields CDR1 SGHAT and CDR2 FQNNGV. This CDR3 is CASSWTGEKLFF. The CDR3 DNA reads as TGTGCCAGCAGCTGGACGGGTGAAAAACTGTTTTTT.

The rearrangement links TRBV5-1 to TRBJ2-2; a possible D gene is TRBD1 (5 bases). V gave up 0 bases and J gave up 7 bases, with 10 bases separating them. Germline loops: CDR1 SGHRS, CDR2 YFSETQ. This CDR3 region has 14 residues. The CDR3 sequence is CASSLGQGSGELFF. Written as DNA, the CDR3 is TGCGCCAGCAGCTTGGGGCAGGGCAGCGGGGAGCTGTTTTTT.

This clonotype has ten or more counts. The genes are TRBV19 and TRBJ1-4, with D tentatively TRBD1 (6 bases). CDR1 is LNHDA and CDR2 is SQIVND in the germline V gene (reference sequence). The CDR3 length is 13 residues. Trimming stripped 10 bases from V and 8 bases from J, with 17 bases between. In nucleotides, the CDR3 is TGTGCCACCGGAACAGGGAGGGGGGAAAAACTGTTTTTT. The encoded protein is CATGTGRGEKLFF.

This clonotype came up many times. The chain combines TRBV9 with TRBJ2-5; 9 positions agree with TRBD1. Trimming removed 3 bases from V and 0 bases from J; junction bases left unmatched: 3. The germline V gene encodes CDR1 SGDLS and CDR2 YYNGEE. This CDR3 region has 15 residues. The CDR3 DNA follows: TGTGCCAGCAGCGCCAGACAGGGGGACCAAGAGACCCAGTACTTC. Amino acid sequence: CASSARQGDQETQYF.

This clonotype has just a few counts. V gene TRBV19 combines with J gene TRBJ2-3; TRBD2 aligns across 12 bases. J lost 3 bases, V lost 3 bases, and 7 bases had no gene match. Germline CDR1 reads LNHDA; CDR2 reads SQIVND (reference sequence). The CDR3 covers 17 residues. The CDR3 here is CASSMTMLAGGTDTQYF. In DNA, the CDR3 is TGTGCCAGTAGTATGACCATGCTAGCGGGAGGGACAGATACGCAGTATTTT.

The J gene is TRBJ1-1, the V gene TRBV5-1; perhaps TRBD1 as D (5 bases). The CDR3 totals 14 residues. Germline CDR1 SGHRS, CDR2 YFSETQ. Trimming removed 6 bases at V and 4 bases at J, with 16 bases between. CDR3 coding DNA: TGCGCCAGCACCCTATCGGGGGGAAGCACTGAAGCTTTCTTT. Its translation is CASTLSGGSTEAFF.

Note on this clonotype: One end of the junction varies from germline; a read error may be responsible. The chain combines TRBV6-1 with TRBJ2-3; 9 nucleotides match TRBD2. The germline V gene has CDR1 MNHNS and CDR2 SASEGT. The CDR3 is made up of 17 amino acids. DNA for the CDR3: TGTGCCAGCAGTGAAGCGACGTATGGGACTAGCAGAGATACGCAGTATTTT. Amino acids: CASSEATYGTSRDTQYF.

The table lists this clonotype with a few counts. V gene TRBV7-8 combines with J gene TRBJ2-7; TRBD2 matches at 10 bases. Germline values: CDR1 SGHVS, CDR2 FQNEAQ. Trimming removed 4 bases from V and 4 bases from J; junction bases left unmatched: 10. The CDR3 length is 16 residues. CDR3 DNA sequence: TGTGCCAGCAGCTCCGGAGGCCTAGCGGGGGTATACGAGCAGTACTTC. Its translation is CASSSGGLAGVYEQYF.